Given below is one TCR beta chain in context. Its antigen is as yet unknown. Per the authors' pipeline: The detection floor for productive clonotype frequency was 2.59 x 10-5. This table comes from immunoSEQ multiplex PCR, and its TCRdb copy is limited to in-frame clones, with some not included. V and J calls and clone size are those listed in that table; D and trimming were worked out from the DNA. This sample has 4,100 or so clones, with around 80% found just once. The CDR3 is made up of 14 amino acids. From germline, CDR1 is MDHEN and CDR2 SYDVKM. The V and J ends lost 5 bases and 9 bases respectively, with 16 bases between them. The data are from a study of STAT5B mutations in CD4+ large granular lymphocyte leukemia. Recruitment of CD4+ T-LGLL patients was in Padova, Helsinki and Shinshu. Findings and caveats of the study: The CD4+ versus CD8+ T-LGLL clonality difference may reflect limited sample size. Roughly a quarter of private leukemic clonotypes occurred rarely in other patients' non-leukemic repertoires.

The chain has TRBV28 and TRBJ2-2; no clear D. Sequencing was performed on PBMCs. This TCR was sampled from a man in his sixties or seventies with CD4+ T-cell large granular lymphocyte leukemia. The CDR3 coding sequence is TGTGCCAGCAGTCCATATAAGAGTTTCAGGGAGCTGTTTTTT. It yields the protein CASSPYKSFRELFF.